The 8 T cell receptor beta chains below come from one sample, sequenced in a study of cytomegalovirus exposure and HLA in healthy donors. The PCR employed 60 Vbeta primers together with 13 Jbeta primers. TCRdb's copy holds only in-frame clones and misses some; the assay was immunoSEQ multiplex PCR. The sample includes under 200,000 clones, approximately 82% of them seen just once. Source material: PBMCs. These receptors came from a woman between 18 and 30 years old in good health and CMV-seropositive.

J is TRBJ1-1 and V is TRBV23-1; tentatively, D is TRBD1 (6 bases). TRBV23-1 is an ORF; its function is uncertain. The CDR3 length is 16 residues. Between the trimmed V and J ends, which lost 4 bases and 8 bases, there was a span of 23 bases. CDR3 nucleotides: TGCGCCAGCAGTCCCACTAGTCAGTCAAGTCAGGGGGAAGCTTTCTTT. It yields the protein CASSPTSQSSQGEAFF.

The chain carries TRBV6-5 and TRBJ1-2; tentatively, D is TRBD1 (5 bases). Trimming shortened V by 4 bases and J by 5 bases, and 8 bases separated the two germline ends. The CDR3 contains 12 residues. CDR1 MNHEY and CDR2 SVGAGI come from the germline V gene. CDR3 bases: TGTGCCAGCAGTTTTCAGGGTTATGGCTACACCTTC. Its protein product is CASSFQGYGYTF.

This clone came up once. The genes are TRBV11-1 and TRBJ1-1, with 10 bases matching TRBD1. The length of the CDR3 is 12 residues. Germline trimming cut 4 bases from V and 10 bases from J; bases unmatched to any gene: 3. In germline, CDR1 is SGHAT, CDR2 FQDESV (reference sequence). The CDR3 loop is CASSSDRGRAFF. The CDR3 coding sequence is TGTGCCAGCAGCTCAGACAGGGGGCGAGCTTTCTTT.

This clone was recorded only once. The chain uses TRBV9 and TRBJ2-3, with D possibly TRBD1 on 5 matching bases. Germline lookup yields CDR1 SGDLS and CDR2 YYNGEE. There are 15 residues in the CDR3. Deletions cut 2 bases from V and 3 bases from J, with 13 bases between. CDR3 amino acids: CASSVSAGRTDTQYF. The DNA for the CDR3 is TGTGCCAGCAGCGTTTCGGCAGGGCGGACAGATACGCAGTATTTT.

As to this clone: The junction and the germline gene differ at one end; a read error may be behind it. The chain combines TRBV10-3 with TRBJ2-6; D may be TRBD2 (6 bases). CDR3 length equals 16 residues. In germline, CDR1 is ENHRY, CDR2 SYGVKD. The CDR3 sequence is CAISEGTPSGANGLTF. Written as DNA, the CDR3 is TGTGCCATCAGTGAGGGGACTCCCTCTGGGGCCAACGGCCTGACTTTC.

The rearrangement links TRBV4-1 to TRBJ1-1; D gene unclear. Trimming pared 3 bases from V and 8 bases from J, leaving 10 bases between. Germline V gene sequence: CDR1 MGHRA, CDR2 YSYEKL. There are 12 residues in the CDR3. CDR3 amino acids: CASSQVGGEAFF. The CDR3 coding sequence is TGCGCCAGCAGCCAGGTAGGAGGGGAAGCTTTCTTT.

This sequence joins TRBV5-5 and TRBJ1-2, with 9 bases that match TRBD1. CDR1 and CDR2 from the germline V gene are SGHKS and YYEKEE (reference sequence). V was clipped by 4 bases and J by 4 bases; unmatched bases: 8. The CDR3 spans 15 residues. In DNA form, the CDR3 reads TGTGCCAGCAGCCGTCGGACAGGGGAAGCCTATGGCTACACCTTC. It translates to CASSRRTGEAYGYTF.

This chain joins TRBV18 and TRBJ2-1; 8 nucleotides match TRBD2. V shed 3 bases, J shed 7 bases, and the junction held 8 bases outside the gene matches. Per the germline V gene, CDR1 is KGHSH and CDR2 is LQKENI. CDR3 length equals 15 residues. In DNA, the CDR3 is TGTGCCAGCTCACCGCCGGGGGGGTTCCTTAATGAGCAGTTCTTC. This encodes CASSPPGGFLNEQFF.